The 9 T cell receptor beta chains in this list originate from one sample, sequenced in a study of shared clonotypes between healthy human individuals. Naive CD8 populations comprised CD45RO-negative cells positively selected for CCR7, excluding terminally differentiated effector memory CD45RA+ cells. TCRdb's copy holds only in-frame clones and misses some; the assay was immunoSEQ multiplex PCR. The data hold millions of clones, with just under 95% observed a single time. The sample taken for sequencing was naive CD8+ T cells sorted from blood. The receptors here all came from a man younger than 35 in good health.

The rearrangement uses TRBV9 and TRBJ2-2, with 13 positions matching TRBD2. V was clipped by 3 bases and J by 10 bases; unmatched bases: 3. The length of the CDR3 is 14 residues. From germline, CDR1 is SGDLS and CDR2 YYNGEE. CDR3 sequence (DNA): TGTGCCAGCAGCGGGACTAGCGGGAGTTTGGAGCTGTTTTTT. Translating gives CASSGTSGSLELFF. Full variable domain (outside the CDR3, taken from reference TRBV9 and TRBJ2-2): DSGVTQTPKHLITATGQRVTLRCSPRSGDLSVYWYQQSLDQGLQFLIQYYNGEERAKGNILERFSAQQFPDLHSELNLSSLELGDSALYFCASSGTSGSLELFFGEGSRLTVL.

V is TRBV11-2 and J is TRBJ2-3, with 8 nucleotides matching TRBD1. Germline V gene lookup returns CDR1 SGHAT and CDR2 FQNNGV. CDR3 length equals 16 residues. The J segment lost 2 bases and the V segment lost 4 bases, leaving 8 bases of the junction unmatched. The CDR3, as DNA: TGTGCCAGCAGCTCCAGGGGGCTTGAACTCACAGATACGCAGTATTTT. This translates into CASSSRGLELTDTQYF. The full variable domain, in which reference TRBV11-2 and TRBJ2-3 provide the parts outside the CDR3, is EAGVAQSPRYKIIEKRQSVAFWCNPISGHATLYWYQQILGQGPKLLIQFQNNGVVDDSQLPKDRFSAERLKGVDSTLKIQPAKLEDSAVYLCASSSRGLELTDTQYFGPGTRLTVL.

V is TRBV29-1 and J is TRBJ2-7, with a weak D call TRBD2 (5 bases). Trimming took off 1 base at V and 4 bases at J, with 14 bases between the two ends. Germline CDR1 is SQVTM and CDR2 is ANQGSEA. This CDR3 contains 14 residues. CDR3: CSVEAPPGSYEQYF. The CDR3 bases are TGCAGCGTTGAAGCTCCACCGGGGAGTTACGAGCAGTACTTC.

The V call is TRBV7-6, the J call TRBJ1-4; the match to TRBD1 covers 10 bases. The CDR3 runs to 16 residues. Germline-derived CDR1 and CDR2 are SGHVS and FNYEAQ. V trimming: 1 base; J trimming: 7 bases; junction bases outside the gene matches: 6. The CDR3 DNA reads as TGTGCCAGCAGCTTAGACCATTGGACAGGGGGTGAAAAACTGTTTTTT. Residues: CASSLDHWTGGEKLFF.

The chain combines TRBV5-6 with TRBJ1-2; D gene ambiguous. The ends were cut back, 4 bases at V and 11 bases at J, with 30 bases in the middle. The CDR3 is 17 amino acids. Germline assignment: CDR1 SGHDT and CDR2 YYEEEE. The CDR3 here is CASSPVPDPSAAIGYTF. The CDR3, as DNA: TGTGCCAGCAGCCCGGTTCCCGATCCCTCGGCGGCTATCGGGTACACCTTC. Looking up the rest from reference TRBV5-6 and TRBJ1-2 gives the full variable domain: DAGVTQSPTHLIKTRGQQVTLRCSPKSGHDTVSWYQQALGQGPQFIFQYYEEEERQRGNFPDRFSGHQFPNYSSELNVNALLLGDSALYLCASSPVPDPSAAIGYTFGSGTRLTVV.

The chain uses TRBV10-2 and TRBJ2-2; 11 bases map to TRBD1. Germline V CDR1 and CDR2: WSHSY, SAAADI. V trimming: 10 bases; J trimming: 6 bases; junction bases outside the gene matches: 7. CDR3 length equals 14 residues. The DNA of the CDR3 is TGCGCCACCACCGGACAGGGGGCGTCCGGGGAGCTGTTTTTT. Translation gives CATTGQGASGELFF.

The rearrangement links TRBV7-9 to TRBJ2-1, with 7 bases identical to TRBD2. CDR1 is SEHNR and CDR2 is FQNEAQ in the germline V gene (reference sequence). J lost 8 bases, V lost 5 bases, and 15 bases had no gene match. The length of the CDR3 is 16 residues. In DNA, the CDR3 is TGTGCCAGCAGCGATCCCCGGGAGGTAATGTGGGATGAGCAGTTCTTC. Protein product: CASSDPREVMWDEQFF.

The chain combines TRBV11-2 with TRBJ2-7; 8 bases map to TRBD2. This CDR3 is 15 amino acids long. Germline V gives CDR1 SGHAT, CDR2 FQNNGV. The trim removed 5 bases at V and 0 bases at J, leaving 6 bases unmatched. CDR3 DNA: TGTGCCAGCAGCCCAAGTAGCGGGGTCTCCTACGAGCAGTACTTC. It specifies CASSPSSGVSYEQYF.

CDR3 residues: CASEYGGGRETQYF. The CDR3 region has the DNA TGTGCCAGTGAGTACGGAGGGGGCAGAGAGACCCAGTACTTC. The chain carries TRBV11-1 and TRBJ2-5, with D possibly matching TRBD1 (7 bases). This CDR3 has 14 residues. Germline lookup yields CDR1 SGHAT and CDR2 FQDESV (reference sequence). Trimming removed 9 bases at V and 4 bases at J, with 18 bases between.